These T cell receptor beta chains were read from a single sample in a study of blood T cell repertoires in COVID-19. Profiling relied on immunoSEQ multiplex PCR, and the TCRdb table lists in-frame clones only, not all of them. Among nearly 55,000 clones listed, approximately 90% were seen once. The sample consisted of peripheral blood. The source is a woman aged 55-69 years with active or convalescent COVID-19. The CDR3 runs from the conserved cysteine through the conserved F or W. Fields, in order: D gene, clone size, V gene, CDR3 protein. The D gene is left open where the match is weak. Only some rows state a clone size, as once, few, many or a class for expanded clones.

d_call: TRBD1; clone_size: .; v_call: TRBV7-2; cdr3_aa: CASSPGTGGRAFF
d_call: .; clone_size: once; v_call: TRBV7-9; cdr3_aa: CASSNPSSYEQYF
d_call: .; clone_size: .; v_call: TRBV6-4; cdr3_aa: CASSAHRASNTEAFF
d_call: .; clone_size: .; v_call: TRBV28; cdr3_aa: CASSFWGERGAEQFF
d_call: TRBD1; clone_size: once; v_call: TRBV30; cdr3_aa: CAWSETGTQETQYF
d_call: TRBD2; clone_size: once; v_call: TRBV10-1; cdr3_aa: CASSGTSGGITDTQYF
d_call: .; clone_size: .; v_call: TRBV19; cdr3_aa: CASSLRGNTEAFF
d_call: .; clone_size: .; v_call: TRBV30; cdr3_aa: CAWSVGTLSNQPQHF
d_call: .; clone_size: .; v_call: TRBV29-1; cdr3_aa: CSVEKRADTEAFF
d_call: .; clone_size: .; v_call: TRBV12-5; cdr3_aa: CASGSDSTYEQYF
d_call: .; clone_size: .; v_call: TRBV18; cdr3_aa: CASSQGSSTDTQYF
d_call: TRBD1; clone_size: .; v_call: TRBV10-3; cdr3_aa: CAISEFEGAGNQPQHF
d_call: .; clone_size: .; v_call: TRBV21-1; cdr3_aa: CASRYTGTAMNTEAFF
d_call: TRBD1; clone_size: .; v_call: TRBV6-5; cdr3_aa: CASSYSGRGQTDTQYF
d_call: TRBD2; clone_size: .; v_call: TRBV7-9; cdr3_aa: CASSLYGGGSSYEQYF
d_call: TRBD2; clone_size: .; v_call: TRBV2; cdr3_aa: CASGVGGLAPDTQYF
d_call: .; clone_size: .; v_call: TRBV5-1; cdr3_aa: CASSLGVDQPQHF
d_call: TRBD1; clone_size: .; v_call: TRBV4-3; cdr3_aa: CASSLRQGPSNQPQHF
d_call: .; clone_size: .; v_call: TRBV28; cdr3_aa: CASSFGALHGNTIYF
d_call: .; clone_size: .; v_call: TRBV21-1; cdr3_aa: CASSAQDRLFSYGYTF
d_call: .; clone_size: .; v_call: TRBV7-9; cdr3_aa: CASSDSTLSSYEQYF
d_call: .; clone_size: .; v_call: TRBV2; cdr3_aa: CASSEYGRNQPQHF
d_call: .; clone_size: .; v_call: TRBV12-3/TRBV12-4; cdr3_aa: CASSLGAEQPQHF
d_call: TRBD1; clone_size: .; v_call: TRBV5-4; cdr3_aa: CASSGGQGTKNIQYF
d_call: TRBD1; clone_size: few; v_call: TRBV14; cdr3_aa: CASSLNTGGRTDTQYF
d_call: .; clone_size: .; v_call: TRBV30; cdr3_aa: CAWSSIPPREQTQYF